Described below is a single T cell receptor beta chain sequence and its context. Its specificity is not known. The record originates from a study of monozygotic twins with cystic fibrosis. Across the study: Roughly 3.3 micrograms of fragmented DNA underwent roughly 15 PCR cycles for library preparation.

The assay was immunoSEQ multiplex PCR, and TCRdb's table has in-frame clones only and misses some. This sample yields about 14,000 clones, of which approximately 84% are seen a single time; more than 1% belongs to the top ten. The V and J ends lost 0 bases and 9 bases respectively, with 18 bases between them. The CDR3 runs 17 residues. Germline CDR1 reads MGHRA; CDR2 reads YSYEKL. Study conclusions and caveats: Low clonality (median around 0.009) suggested a mostly naive repertoire. No link emerged between shared CDR3 counts and age, concordance or severity.

Material: blood. The TCR sequence derives from a boy aged 5-17 years with cystic fibrosis. V usage is TRBV4-1 and J usage is TRBJ1-6, with D possibly matching TRBD1 (5 bases). The CDR3 DNA reads TGCGCCAGCAGCCAAGAGAGGTATGCCAAGGGGATTTCACCCCTCCACTTT. Protein product: CASSQERYAKGISPLHF.